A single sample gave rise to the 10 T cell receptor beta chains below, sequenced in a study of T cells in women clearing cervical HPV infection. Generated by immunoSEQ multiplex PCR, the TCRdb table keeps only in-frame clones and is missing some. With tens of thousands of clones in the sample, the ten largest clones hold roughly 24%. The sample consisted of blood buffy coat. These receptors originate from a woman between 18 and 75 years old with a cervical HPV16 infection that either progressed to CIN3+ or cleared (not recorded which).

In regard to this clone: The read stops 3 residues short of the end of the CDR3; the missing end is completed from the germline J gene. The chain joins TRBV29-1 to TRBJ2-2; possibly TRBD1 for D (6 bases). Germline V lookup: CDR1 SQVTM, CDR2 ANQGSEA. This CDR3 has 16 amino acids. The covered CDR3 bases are TGCAGCGTTGAACTCATCGCCCTGGACAGTCATGAAAAG. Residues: CSVELIALDSHEK. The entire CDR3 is CSVELIALDSHEKLFF.

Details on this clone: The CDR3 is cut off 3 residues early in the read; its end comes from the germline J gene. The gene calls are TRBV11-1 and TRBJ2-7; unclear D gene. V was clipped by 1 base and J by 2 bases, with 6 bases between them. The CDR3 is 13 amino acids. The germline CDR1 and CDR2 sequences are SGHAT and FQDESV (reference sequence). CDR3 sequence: CASSLGQTYEQYF. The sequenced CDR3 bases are TGTGCCAGCAGCTTAGGGCAGACCTACGAG.

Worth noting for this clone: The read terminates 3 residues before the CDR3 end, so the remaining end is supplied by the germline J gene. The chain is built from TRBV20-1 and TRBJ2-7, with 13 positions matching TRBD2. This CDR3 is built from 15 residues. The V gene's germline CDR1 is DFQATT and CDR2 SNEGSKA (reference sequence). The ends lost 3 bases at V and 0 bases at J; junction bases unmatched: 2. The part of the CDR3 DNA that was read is TGCAGTGCTAGCAGGACTAGCGGGAGCTCCTACGAG. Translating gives CSASRTSGSSYE. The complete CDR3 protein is CSASRTSGSSYEQYF.

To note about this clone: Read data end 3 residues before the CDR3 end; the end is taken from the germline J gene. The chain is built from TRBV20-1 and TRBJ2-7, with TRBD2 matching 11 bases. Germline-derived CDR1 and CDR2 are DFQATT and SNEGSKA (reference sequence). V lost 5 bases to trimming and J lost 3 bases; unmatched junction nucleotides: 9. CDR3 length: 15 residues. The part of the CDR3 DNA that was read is TGCAGTGCTGTGGATCTACTAGCGGGAGACTACGAG. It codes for CSAVDLLAGDYE. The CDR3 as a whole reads CSAVDLLAGDYEQYF.

The CDR3 spells CASSPSRGPYSYEQYF. The sequenced part of the CDR3 DNA is TGTGCCAGCAGCCCAAGCAGGGGTCCTTACTCCTACGAG. J is TRBJ2-7 and V is TRBV4-2, with a possible D match to TRBD1 (6 bases). The read ends 3 residues early relative to the CDR3; the germline J gene fills the gap. The length of the CDR3 is 16 residues. The V gene's germline CDR1 is LGHNA and CDR2 YNFKEQ. V lost 4 bases, J lost 0 bases, and 16 bases lay in between.

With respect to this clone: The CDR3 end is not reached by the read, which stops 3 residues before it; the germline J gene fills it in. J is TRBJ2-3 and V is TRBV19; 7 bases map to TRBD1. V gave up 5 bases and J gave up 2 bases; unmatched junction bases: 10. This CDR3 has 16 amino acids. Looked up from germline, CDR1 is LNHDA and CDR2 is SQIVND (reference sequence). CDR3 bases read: TGTGCCAGTAGTGATGGACAGGTCATATACACAGATACG. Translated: CASSDGQVIYTDT. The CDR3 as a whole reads CASSDGQVIYTDTQYF.

The CDR3 DNA, read in part, is TGTGCCAGCAGACCCGGGACAGGAGGGTACGAG. Protein: CASRPGTGGYE. The whole CDR3 reads CASRPGTGGYEQYF. The chain couples TRBV2 to TRBJ2-7, with 8 nucleotides matching TRBD1. From the germline J gene comes the end of the CDR3, since the read stops 3 residues before it. Unmatched junction bases numbered 8, after V lost 6 bases and J lost 4 bases. Germline V lookup: CDR1 SNHLY, CDR2 FYNNEI. The CDR3 sequence is 14 residues long.

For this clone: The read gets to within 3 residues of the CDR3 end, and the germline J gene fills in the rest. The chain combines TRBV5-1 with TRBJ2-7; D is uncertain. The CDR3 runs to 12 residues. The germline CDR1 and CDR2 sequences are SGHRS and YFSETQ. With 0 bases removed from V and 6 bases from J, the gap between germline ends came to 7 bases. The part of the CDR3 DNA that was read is TGCGCCAGCAGCTTGGGTAGTGTCGAG. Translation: CASSLGSVE. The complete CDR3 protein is CASSLGSVEQYF.

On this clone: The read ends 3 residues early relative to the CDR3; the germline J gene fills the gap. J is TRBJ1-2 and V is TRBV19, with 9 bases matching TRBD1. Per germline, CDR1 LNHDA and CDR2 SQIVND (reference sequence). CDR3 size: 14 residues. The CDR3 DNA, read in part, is TGTGCCAGTAGTCTCTCGACAGGGGGTTACGAC. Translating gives CASSLSTGGYD. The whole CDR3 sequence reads CASSLSTGGYDYTF.

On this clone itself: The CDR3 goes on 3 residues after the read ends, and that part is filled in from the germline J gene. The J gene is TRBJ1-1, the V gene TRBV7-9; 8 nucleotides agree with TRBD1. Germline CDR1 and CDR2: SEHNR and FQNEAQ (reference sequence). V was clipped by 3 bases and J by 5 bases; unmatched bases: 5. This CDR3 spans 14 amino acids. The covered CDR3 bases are TGTGCCAGCAGCTTCTCAGGGGGCAGAACTGAA. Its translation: CASSFSGGRTE. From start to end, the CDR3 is CASSFSGGRTEAFF.